This TCR beta chain was obtained from a study of control samples from healthy donors and cancer patients. A few counts support this clone. The table came from immunoSEQ multiplex PCR; TCRdb's copy has only in-frame clones and leaves some out. The table lists some 120,000 clones, more than 80% of them singletons. The V segment lost 6 bases and the J segment 3 bases; nucleotides outside the gene matches: 6. This CDR3 is built from 15 residues. Germline V lookup: CDR1 MNHEY, CDR2 SVGAGI. The sequencing sample was made of blood. The chain has TRBV6-5 and TRBJ2-1; 9 nucleotides match TRBD1. This sequence was found in a man between 18 and 35 years old in good health. The CDR3 loop is CASSLGTGHYNEQFF. CDR3 bases: TGTGCCAGCAGCCTCGGGACAGGGCACTACAATGAGCAGTTCTTC.